This record covers a single T cell receptor (beta chain). Its antigen remains unidentified. This CDR3 contains 12 residues. Per the germline V gene, CDR1 is MNHNY and CDR2 is SVGAGI (reference sequence). Through 5' RACE with UMI labels, the TRB cDNA libraries were prepared. Each CDR3 protein gets one entry in TCRdb, which reprocessed the 5' RACE reads and gives no DNA. The repertoire table contains 130,000 or so distinct CDR3 sequences. Researchers reported sorting every CD8+ T cell subset in triplicate, around 300,000 cells per sort. Those CD8+ T cells considered naive were CD45RO-CCR7+CD27+CD95-. This sample was taken from a study of CXCR3-negative and CXCR3-positive naive CD8 T cells. The study, taken as a whole, reports: The study found comparably high diversity in both naive subsets and much lower diversity in memory CD8+ cells. Researchers reported similar TRBV-TRBJ usage in naive CXCR3-negative and CXCR3-positive cells, though memory differed. Naive cells that were CXCR3-positive had more hydrophobic TRB CDR3s (compared with CXCR3-negative naive cells).

The sequence came from a human donor in good health. Some clones in this sample may be carry-over from other donors' samples. Specimen: naive CXCR3+ CD8+ T cells from blood. Subset reported: CD45RO-CCR7+CD27+CD95- naive CD8+ T cells expressing CXCR3 (TNR3+). The chain combines TRBV6-6 with TRBJ2-7; with no DNA, the TCRdb D assignment of TRBD1 cannot be verified. The CDR3 loop is CASASYRDEQYF.